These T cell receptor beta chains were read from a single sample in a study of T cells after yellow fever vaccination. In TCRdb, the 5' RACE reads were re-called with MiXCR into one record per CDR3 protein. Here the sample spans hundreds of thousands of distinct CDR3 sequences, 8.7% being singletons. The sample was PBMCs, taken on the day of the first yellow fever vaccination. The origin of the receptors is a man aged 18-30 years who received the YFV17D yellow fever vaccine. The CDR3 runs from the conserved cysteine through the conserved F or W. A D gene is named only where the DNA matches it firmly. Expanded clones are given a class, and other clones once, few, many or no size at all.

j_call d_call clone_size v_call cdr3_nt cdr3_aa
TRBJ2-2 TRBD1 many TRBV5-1 TGCGCCAGCAGCCCGACAGGGCGGACCGGGGAGCTGTTTTTT CASSPTGRTGELFF
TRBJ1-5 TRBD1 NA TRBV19 TGTGCCAGTAGTATTTCCGGGACAGGGATGAATCAGCCCCAGCATTTT CASSISGTGMNQPQHF
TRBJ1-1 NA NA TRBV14 TGTGCCAGCAGCCAGGGTTGGGCGACGGCTTTCTTT CASSQGWATAFF
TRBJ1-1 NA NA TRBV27 TGTGCCAGCAGTTTGTGGGGGTCGAACACTGAAGCTTTCTTT CASSLWGSNTEAFF
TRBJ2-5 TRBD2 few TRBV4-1 TGCGCCAGCAGCCAAGATAGGGGACTAGCGGGGGGCCAAGAGACCCAGTACTTC CASSQDRGLAGGQETQYF
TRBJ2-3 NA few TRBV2 TGTGCCAGCAGTGAAGATCGAGATACGCAGTATTTT CASSEDRDTQYF
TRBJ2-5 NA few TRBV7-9 TGTGCCAGCAGCATGATCGAGAGGGAGACCCAGTACTTC CASSMIERETQYF
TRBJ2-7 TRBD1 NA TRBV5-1 TGCGCCAGCAGCTTGGGACAGGGCATAGCTATCTTC CASSLGQGIAIF
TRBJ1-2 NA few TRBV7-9 TGTGCCAGCAGCTTAGACACCGGGACACCCTATGGCTACACCTTC CASSLDTGTPYGYTF
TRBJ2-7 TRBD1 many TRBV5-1 TGCGCCAGCTACAGGACAGGGGGCAACGAGCAGTACTTC CASYRTGGNEQYF
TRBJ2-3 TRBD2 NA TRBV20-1 TGCAGTGCTAGGAGGACTAGCGGGGGGCCGGGGACAGATACGCAGTATTTT CSARRTSGGPGTDTQYF
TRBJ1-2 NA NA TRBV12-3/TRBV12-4 TGTGCCAGCAGTACTTTCGGGACATCCCATTGGGGCTACACCTTC CASSTFGTSHWGYTF
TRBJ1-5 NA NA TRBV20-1 TGCAGTGCTAGACGGGGGCAGGGACACGTTCAGCCCCAGCATTTT CSARRGQGHVQPQHF
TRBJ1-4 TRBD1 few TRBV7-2 TGTGCCAGCGTCCTAAGGGGGCTGGCTAATGAAAAACTGTTTTTT CASVLRGLANEKLFF
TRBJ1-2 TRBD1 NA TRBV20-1 TGCAGTGCTCGAGCAGGGGGCGGTGGCTACACCTTC CSARAGGGGYTF
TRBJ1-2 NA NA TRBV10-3 TGTGCCATCAGTGGGGATAACTATGGCTACACCTTC CAISGDNYGYTF
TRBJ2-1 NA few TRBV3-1 TGTGCCAGCAGCCAAGATACGGGCCGCCACAATGAGCAGTTCTTC CASSQDTGRHNEQFF
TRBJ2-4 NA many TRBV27 TGTGCCAGCAGCCCCAGTCCCCCGGGACTCAACTTAGCCAAAAACATTCAGTACTTC CASSPSPPGLNLAKNIQYF
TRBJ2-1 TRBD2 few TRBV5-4 TGTGCCAGTCGAGAACGGACTAGCGGAGACTACAATGAGCAGTTCTTC CASRERTSGDYNEQFF
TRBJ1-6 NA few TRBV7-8 TGTGCCAGCAGCCGACAGGCCAAGACTTCACCCCTCCACTTT CASSRQAKTSPLHF
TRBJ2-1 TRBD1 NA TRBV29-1 TGCAGCGTTGAGCGGGGTCAGGGGGCTGATGAGCAGTTCTTC CSVERGQGADEQFF
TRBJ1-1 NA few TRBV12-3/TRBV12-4 TGTGCCAGCAGTTTCGCGGAAAGGAACACTGAAGCTTTCTTT CASSFAERNTEAFF
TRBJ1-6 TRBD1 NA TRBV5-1 TGCGCCAGCAGCAGCGCGGGACAGATAAATTCACCCCTCCACTTT CASSSAGQINSPLHF
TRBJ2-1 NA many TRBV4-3 TGCGCCAGCAGCCAAGAGCGGGTTCATGGTGAGCAGTTCTTC CASSQERVHGEQFF
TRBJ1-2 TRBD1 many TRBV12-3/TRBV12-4 TGTGCCAGCAGTTTAGGGGACAGGGCTGGCTACACCTTC CASSLGDRAGYTF
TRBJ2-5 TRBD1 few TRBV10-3 TGTGCCATCAGTGGAGGGCCGGGACAGAGCGAAGAGACCCAGTACTTC CAISGGPGQSEETQYF
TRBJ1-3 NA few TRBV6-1 TGTGCCAGCAGGACCTCAAGCGGGGTCGAGGGAAACACCATATATTTT CASRTSSGVEGNTIYF
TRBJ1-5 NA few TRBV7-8 TGTGCCAGCAGCTTAGAGGAACAGGCCCAGCCCCAGCATTTT CASSLEEQAQPQHF
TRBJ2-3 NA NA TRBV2 TGTGCCAGCAGTCCTTGGGGAGGCCCCACAGATACGCAGTATTTT CASSPWGGPTDTQYF
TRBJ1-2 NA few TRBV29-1 TGCAGCGTTGGGGTAAACTATGGCTACACCTTC CSVGVNYGYTF
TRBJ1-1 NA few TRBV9 TGTGCCAGCAGCGTAGGCCGGGGGATTAGCACTGAAGCTTTCTTT CASSVGRGISTEAFF
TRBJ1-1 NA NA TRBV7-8 TGTGCCAGCAGCTTAACACGGAAGGACACTGAAGCTTTCTTT CASSLTRKDTEAFF
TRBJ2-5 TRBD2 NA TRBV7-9 TGTGCCAGCAGCTTAGCGCGTCTGGCTAGCGGGGAGACCCAGTACTTC CASSLARLASGETQYF
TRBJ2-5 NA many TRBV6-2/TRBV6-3 TGTGCCAGCAGTTACTCGATAAGTCGGGGGGCCAGGGAGACCCAGTACTTC CASSYSISRGARETQYF
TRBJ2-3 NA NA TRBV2 TGTGCCAGCAGTGCTCGGCGGGGACCCACAGATACGCAGTATTTT CASSARRGPTDTQYF
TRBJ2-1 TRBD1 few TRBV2 TGTGCCAGCAGTGGGAGACAGGGAATCGTTGAGCAGTTCTTC CASSGRQGIVEQFF
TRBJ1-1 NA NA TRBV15 TGTGCCACCAGCGGGGGCATGAACACTGAAGCTTTCTTT CATSGGMNTEAFF
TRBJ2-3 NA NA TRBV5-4 TGTGCCAGCAGCCAAGGTGGGAGGGGGCACGGAGATACGCAGTATTTT CASSQGGRGHGDTQYF
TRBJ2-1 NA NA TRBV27 TGTGCCAGCAGTTTATCCATCCTTAGGGAGTACAATGAGCAGTTCTTC CASSLSILREYNEQFF
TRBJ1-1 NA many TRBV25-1 TGTGCCAGCAGTGGAGACACGAACACTGAAGCTTTCTTT CASSGDTNTEAFF
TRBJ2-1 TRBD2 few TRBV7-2 TGTGCCAGCAGCTTAGAGCGGGGCGGGGAGCAGTTCTTC CASSLERGGEQFF